This is a list of T cell receptor beta chains from one sample in a study of T cell responses to AZD1222 COVID-19 vaccine. Profiling relied on immunoSEQ multiplex PCR, and the TCRdb table lists in-frame clones only, not all of them. The sample holds under 150,000 clones, under 95% seen once. The sequenced sample was peripheral blood, obtained 28 days after the second AZD1222 dose. The receptors stem from an adult who received the AZD1222 COVID-19 vaccine. CDR3s include the opening cysteine and the closing phenylalanine or tryptophan. Each record gives: clone size, V gene, J gene, D gene, CDR3 protein, CDR3 DNA. A D gene is named only where the DNA matches it firmly. Clone sizes are given selectively: once, few, many, or a class where the clone is expanded.

few,TRBV2,TRBJ2-3,.,CASSTGTSTDTQYF,TGTGCCAGCAGTACCGGGACTAGCACAGATACGCAGTATTTT
.,TRBV5-6,TRBJ1-5,TRBD1,CASFRQGNKDSNQPQHF,TGTGCCAGCTTCCGACAGGGTAACAAAGATAGCAATCAGCCCCAGCATTTT
.,TRBV18,TRBJ2-1,.,CASSPPENQNEQFF,TGTGCCAGCTCACCACCGGAGAATCAAAATGAGCAGTTCTTC
.,TRBV19,TRBJ1-5,.,CASSIRGVGNQPQHF,TGTGCCAGTAGTATTAGGGGGGTCGGCAATCAGCCCCAGCATTTT
once,TRBV7-2,TRBJ2-1,.,CASSLDNEQFF,TGTGCCAGCAGCTTGGACAATGAGCAGTTCTTC
.,TRBV29-1,TRBJ1-1,.,CSVGGARVTEAFF,TGCAGCGTTGGAGGGGCGCGGGTCACTGAAGCTTTCTTT
.,TRBV4-1,TRBJ2-7,.,CASSQGGPNYEQYF,TGCGCCAGCAGCCAAGGGGGCCCTAACTACGAGCAGTACTTC
.,TRBV11-3,TRBJ2-5,TRBD2,CASSLGRTSGGRETQYF,TGTGCCAGCAGCTTAGGAAGGACTAGCGGGGGGCGAGAGACCCAGTACTTC
.,TRBV19,TRBJ2-5,TRBD1,CASSTRGQGRQETQYF,TGTGCCAGTAGTACCCGGGGACAGGGGCGACAAGAGACCCAGTACTTC
once,TRBV3-1/TRBV3-2,TRBJ2-7,.,CASSQRASSYEQYF,TGTGCCAGCAGCCAGCGCGCGAGCTCCTACGAGCAGTACTTC
.,TRBV7-9,TRBJ2-5,.,CASNLRVSGETQYF,TGTGCCAGCAACCTAAGGGTGTCAGGAGAGACCCAGTACTTC
.,TRBV7-3,TRBJ2-3,.,CASSLGGGQADTQYF,TGTGCCAGCAGCTTAGGTGGGGGGCAGGCAGATACGCAGTATTTT
.,TRBV6-6,TRBJ1-6,.,CASSYGRDNSPLHF,TGTGCCAGCAGTTACGGCAGGGATAATTCACCCCTCCACTTT
.,TRBV18,TRBJ1-1,.,CASCLTLNTEAFF,TGTGCCAGCTGTCTAACCTTGAACACTGAAGCTTTCTTT
.,TRBV29-1,TRBJ1-5,.,CSVEENSNQPQHF,TGCAGCGTTGAAGAAAATAGCAATCAGCCCCAGCATTTT
.,TRBV5-1,TRBJ2-6,.,CASSLDRAAGANVLTF,TGCGCCAGCAGCTTGGATAGGGCCGCCGGGGCCAACGTCCTGACTTTC
once,TRBV2,TRBJ1-1,.,CASSPRVADTEAFF,TGTGCCAGCAGTCCCCGCGTTGCGGACACTGAAGCTTTCTTT
once,TRBV6-2/TRBV6-3,TRBJ1-5,.,CASSGRLISNQPQHF,TGTGCCAGCAGTGGACGTTTAATTAGCAATCAGCCCCAGCATTTT
.,TRBV25-1,TRBJ1-1,.,CASSERTEAFF,TGTGCCAGCAGTGAGAGGACTGAAGCTTTCTTT
.,TRBV5-1,TRBJ1-2,.,CASSLALGGTYGYTF,TGCGCCAGCAGCTTGGCACTCGGGGGGACCTATGGCTACACCTTC
.,TRBV7-8,TRBJ2-7,TRBD1,CASSFAGTGAHEQYF,TGTGCCAGCAGCTTCGCCGGGACAGGGGCCCATGAGCAGTACTTC
.,TRBV11-3,TRBJ2-5,TRBD1,CASSSGYGQGGQETQYF,TGTGCCAGCAGCTCGGGATACGGACAGGGAGGCCAAGAGACCCAGTACTTC
.,TRBV5-4,TRBJ2-7,TRBD2,CASSSLGTSGSRGEQYF,TGTGCCAGCAGCTCACTTGGGACTAGCGGGAGTCGAGGAGAGCAGTACTTC
.,TRBV2,TRBJ1-6,.,CASSDLSGDSPLHF,TGTGCCAGCAGTGATTTGTCGGGGGATTCACCCCTCCACTTT
.,TRBV5-1,TRBJ2-1,.,CASSLAIGQYNEQFF,TGCGCCAGCAGCTTGGCCATCGGGCAGTACAATGAGCAGTTCTTC
.,TRBV9,TRBJ2-3,TRBD1,CASSVVAGGASDTQYF,TGTGCCAGCAGCGTCGTTGCAGGGGGCGCTTCAGATACGCAGTATTTT
.,TRBV5-1,TRBJ2-1,TRBD1,CASSSGDRESGEQFF,TGCGCCAGCAGCTCTGGGGACAGGGAATCAGGGGAGCAGTTCTTC
few,TRBV3-1/TRBV3-2,TRBJ1-2,.,CASSQGHGSLYGYTF,TGTGCCAGCAGCCAAGGACACGGATCCCTCTATGGCTACACCTTC
.,TRBV11-2,TRBJ2-7,TRBD1,CASSLFSRAGGSDEQYF,TGTGCCAGCAGCTTATTCTCTAGGGCAGGGGGCTCGGACGAGCAGTACTTC
.,TRBV7-3,TRBJ2-2,.,CASRLDGNTGELFF,TGTGCCAGCAGACTAGACGGCAACACCGGGGAGCTGTTTTTT
.,TRBV5-5,TRBJ1-1,.,CASSLGRGTEAFF,TGTGCCAGCAGCTTGGGGAGGGGGACTGAAGCTTTCTTT
once,TRBV5-1,TRBJ1-1,.,CASSLAVGRSSTEAFF,TGCGCCAGCAGCTTGGCCGTTGGTAGGTCAAGCACTGAAGCTTTCTTT
.,TRBV6-6,TRBJ2-7,TRBD2,CASSYKGGLSSYEQYF,TGTGCCAGCAGTTACAAGGGAGGGCTGAGCTCCTACGAGCAGTACTTC
.,TRBV6-5,TRBJ1-1,.,CASSPLTGRVPEAFF,TGTGCCAGCAGCCCACTGACAGGTCGGGTACCTGAAGCTTTCTTT
once,TRBV5-4,TRBJ1-6,.,CASSSKTRGNSPLHF,TGTGCCAGCAGCTCAAAAACACGGGGCAATTCACCCCTCCACTTT
.,TRBV10-1,TRBJ2-1,.,CASSERQGPHEQFF,TGCGCCAGCAGTGAGCGTCAGGGTCCCCATGAGCAGTTCTTC
once,TRBV7-8,TRBJ1-3,.,CASSLGTRPGNTIYF,TGTGCCAGCAGCTTAGGTACCCGGCCTGGAAACACCATATATTTT
.,TRBV27,TRBJ1-1,TRBD1,CASSLSLGQGSNTEAFF,TGTGCCAGCAGTTTATCCCTGGGACAGGGATCGAACACTGAAGCTTTCTTT
.,TRBV2,TRBJ2-3,TRBD2,CASSELAGSTDTQYF,TGTGCCAGCAGTGAACTAGCGGGCAGCACAGATACGCAGTATTTT
once,TRBV29-1,TRBJ2-7,.,CSVVSSSLRPYF,TGCAGCGTTGTGTCGTCTAGCCTACGTCCCTACTTC
.,TRBV12-3/TRBV12-4,TRBJ1-2,.,CASSWAAFYGYTF,TGTGCCAGCAGTTGGGCAGCCTTCTATGGCTACACCTTC
.,TRBV7-2,TRBJ1-5,.,CASSPWTRQGQPQHF,TGTGCCAGCAGCCCTTGGACCCGGCAGGGACAGCCCCAGCATTTT
.,TRBV4-1,TRBJ2-5,TRBD2,CASSQDQRGSTQYF,TGCGCCAGCAGCCAAGACCAGCGGGGGTCGACCCAGTACTTC
few,TRBV7-9,TRBJ2-1,.,CASYSGNEQFF,TGTGCCAGCTACTCAGGGAATGAGCAGTTCTTC
.,TRBV6-6,TRBJ2-1,TRBD2,CASTDGLADNEQFF,TGTGCCAGCACTGACGGACTAGCGGACAATGAGCAGTTCTTC
.,TRBV2,TRBJ2-3,TRBD1,CASSEQASGGDTQYF,TGTGCCAGCAGTGAACAGGCCTCAGGGGGAGATACGCAGTATTTT
once,TRBV12-3/TRBV12-4,TRBJ2-1,.,CASSPLGGNEQFF,TGTGCCAGCAGCCCCCTAGGCGGCAATGAGCAGTTCTTC
.,TRBV6-5,TRBJ2-7,TRBD1,CASSYSDRGHEQYF,TGTGCCAGCAGTTACTCAGACAGGGGTCACGAGCAGTACTTC
.,TRBV5-4,TRBJ2-7,.,CASSSLTDPYEQYF,TGTGCCAGCAGCTCCCTGACAGATCCCTACGAGCAGTACTTC
.,TRBV30,TRBJ1-5,.,CAWSIGDSKYPQHF,TGTGCCTGGAGTATCGGGGATTCAAAATACCCTCAGCATTTT
.,TRBV11-1,TRBJ2-3,TRBD2,CASSYTSGTDTQYF,TGTGCCAGCAGCTATACTAGCGGGACAGATACGCAGTATTTT
.,TRBV2,TRBJ1-1,TRBD1,CASGLTGGFTEAFF,TGTGCCAGCGGATTGACAGGGGGGTTCACTGAAGCTTTCTTT